Below, 14 T cell receptor beta chains from the same sample are listed, as sequenced in a study of cytomegalovirus exposure and HLA in healthy donors. PCR amplification relied on 60 Vbeta primers (plus 13 Jbeta primers). The data were produced by immunoSEQ multiplex PCR, yet TCRdb's version contains in-frame clones alone and is incomplete. This table has 73,000 or so clones, around 81% appearing once. Sequencing was done on a sample of PBMCs. These receptors all come from a man between 45 and 60 years old in good health and CMV-seronegative.

The chain is built from TRBV5-8 and TRBJ1-5; 12 nucleotides line up with TRBD1. The germline V gene has CDR1 SGHTS and CDR2 YDEGEE. There are 18 residues in the CDR3. J gave up 1 base and V 1 base, and 6 bases lay outside the gene matches. DNA for the CDR3: TGTGCCAGCAGCTTGCTGGGACAGGGGGCCGGGAGCAATCAGCCCCAGCATTTT. Amino acid sequence: CASSLLGQGAGSNQPQHF.

This chain links TRBV28 with TRBJ1-2, with TRBD1 matching over 7 bases. From germline, CDR1 is MDHEN and CDR2 SYDVKM. Trimming cost V 8 bases and J 8 bases; bases outside gene matches: 11. This CDR3 contains 13 residues. The CDR3 sequence is CASRGGTLGGYTF. The CDR3 DNA is TGTGCCAGCCGAGGGGGCACGCTTGGAGGCTACACCTTC.

The chain joins TRBV25-1 to TRBJ1-2; TRBD1 agrees at 7 bases. This CDR3 has 12 amino acids. Germline-derived CDR1 and CDR2 are MGHDK and SYGVNS. The V gene end was trimmed by 4 bases and the J gene end by 8 bases; junction bases not matched to a gene: 4. The CDR3 loop is CASSVGGLGYTF. CDR3 DNA sequence: TGTGCCAGCAGTGTAGGGGGCTTGGGCTACACCTTC.

The chain combines TRBV10-3 with TRBJ1-1, with TRBD1 matching over 7 bases. Germline CDR1 and CDR2: ENHRY and SYGVKD. V was pared by 4 bases and J by 1 base, with 9 bases of the junction left unmatched. The CDR3 contains 16 residues. CDR3 nucleotide sequence: TGTGCCATCAGTGCTCTAGGGACAGAGCAGAACACTGAAGCTTTCTTT. As protein: CAISALGTEQNTEAFF.

The chain joins TRBV6-5 to TRBJ1-5; D remains unclear. CDR3 length: 15 amino acids. Looked up from germline, CDR1 is MNHEY and CDR2 is SVGAGI. Trimming shortened V by 6 bases and J by 0 bases, and 12 bases separated the two germline ends. The CDR3 nucleotides are TGTGCCAGCAGCCGTACCGGGTATAGCAATCAGCCCCAGCATTTT. This sequence encodes CASSRTGYSNQPQHF.

This clone was counted a single time. The chain links TRBV4-3 to TRBJ2-6, with TRBD1 as a possible D gene (5 bases). The CDR3 runs to 16 residues. The germline V gene encodes CDR1 LGHNA and CDR2 YSLEER. V was trimmed by 1 base and J by 2 bases, leaving 9 bases between them. The CDR3 DNA follows: TGCGCCAGCAGCCAAGGAGCCAGGGCTGGGGCCAACGTCCTGACTTTC. It is translated as CASSQGARAGANVLTF.

The chain combines TRBV5-6 with TRBJ1-2; 7 bases agree with TRBD1. The J segment lost 7 bases and the V segment lost 4 bases, leaving 4 bases of the junction unmatched. The V gene's germline CDR1 is SGHDT and CDR2 YYEEEE. This CDR3 has 12 amino acids. CDR3 protein: CASSIGGLGYTF. In nucleotides, the CDR3 is TGTGCCAGCAGCATAGGGGGCCTTGGCTACACCTTC.

This clone was seen more than once but under ten times. The chain combines TRBV5-4 with TRBJ1-2; the D gene is possibly TRBD1 (6 bases). Looked up from germline, CDR1 is SGHNT and CDR2 is YYREEE (reference sequence). V lost 6 bases and J lost 4, with 13 bases in between. CDR3 length equals 13 residues. In DNA, the CDR3 is TGTGCCAGCACCCCAAGGGGGTCCTATGGCTACACCTTC. This gives the protein CASTPRGSYGYTF.

CDR3 loop: CASSQAGGSAGEQFF. As DNA, the CDR3 is TGCGCCAGCAGCCAAGCTGGCGGGAGCGCGGGTGAGCAGTTCTTC. The chain carries TRBV4-1 and TRBJ2-1, with TRBD2 matching 7 bases. V was clipped by 1 base and J by 9 bases; unmatched bases: 9. CDR1 is MGHRA, CDR2 YSYEKL, per germline. The CDR3 runs 15 residues.

The genes are TRBV15 and TRBJ1-4; D uncertain. The germline gives CDR1 LNHNV, CDR2 YYDKDF (reference sequence). This CDR3 has 16 amino acids. Deletions cut 1 base from V and 0 bases from J, with 9 bases between. The CDR3 reads CATSRGSGATNEKLFF. In nucleotides, the CDR3 is TGTGCCACCAGCAGAGGGTCCGGGGCAACTAATGAAAAACTGTTTTTT. Filled out from reference TRBV15 and TRBJ1-4, the complete variable domain reads DAMVIQNPRYQVTQFGKPVTLSCSQTLNHNVMYWYQQKSSQAPKLLFHYYDKDFNNEADTPDNFQSRRPNTSFCFLDIRSPGLGDTAMYLCATSRGSGATNEKLFFGSGTQLSVL.

V gene TRBV18 combines with J gene TRBJ2-7, with 7 bases lining up with TRBD2. Germline lookup yields CDR1 KGHSH and CDR2 LQKENI. CDR3 length: 14 amino acids. With 4 bases clipped from V and 2 bases from J, the junction kept 5 bases outside the gene matches. The CDR3 sequence: CASSLGSGTYEQYF. The CDR3 DNA reads TGTGCCAGCTCACTCGGCAGCGGGACCTACGAGCAGTACTTC.

This rearrangement joins TRBV9 to TRBJ2-5; 9 positions match TRBD1. The assigned J gene may be wrong: the sequence end matches TRBJ2-7 better. Germline-derived CDR1 and CDR2 are SGDLS and YYNGEE. The CDR3 length is 16 residues. The CDR3 DNA reads TGTGCCAGCAGCGGCCGGGACAGGGTAGGATGGGACGAGCAGTACTTC. Translated: CASSGRDRVGWDEQYF.

As concerns this clone: The sample contains more than one DNA sequence encoding this CDR3. The genes are TRBV27 and TRBJ1-2; TRBD1 matches at 7 bases. Germline lookup yields CDR1 MNHEY and CDR2 SMNVEV (reference sequence). CDR3 length equals 12 residues. After removal of 4 bases from V and 5 bases from J, the junction contained 1 base not matched to a gene. The CDR3 DNA is TGTGCCAGCAGTTCAGGGGGTTATGGCTACACCTTC. This gives the protein CASSSGGYGYTF.

This chain uses TRBV5-4 with TRBJ1-2, with no clear D. Trimming shortened V by 4 bases and J by 2 bases, and 12 bases separated the two germline ends. This CDR3 has 14 residues. CDR1 and CDR2 from the germline V gene are SGHNT and YYREEE (reference sequence). CDR3: CASSLRTENYGYTF. The CDR3 DNA follows: TGTGCCAGCAGCCTGAGGACTGAAAACTATGGCTACACCTTC.